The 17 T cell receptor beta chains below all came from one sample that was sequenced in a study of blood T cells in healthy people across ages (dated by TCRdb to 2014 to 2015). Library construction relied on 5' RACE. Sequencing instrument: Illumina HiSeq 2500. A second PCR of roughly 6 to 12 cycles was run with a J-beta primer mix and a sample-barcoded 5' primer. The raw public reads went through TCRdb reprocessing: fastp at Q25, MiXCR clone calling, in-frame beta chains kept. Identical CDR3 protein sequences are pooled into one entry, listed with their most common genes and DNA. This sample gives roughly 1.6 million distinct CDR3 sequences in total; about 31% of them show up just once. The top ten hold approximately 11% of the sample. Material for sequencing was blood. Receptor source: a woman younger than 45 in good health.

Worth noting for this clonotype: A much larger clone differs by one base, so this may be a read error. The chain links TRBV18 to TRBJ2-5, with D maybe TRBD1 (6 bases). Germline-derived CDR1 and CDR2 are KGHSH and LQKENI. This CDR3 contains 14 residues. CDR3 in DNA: TGTGCCGGCTCACGGCGAGGGGGCCAAGAGACCCAGTACTTC. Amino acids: CAGSRRGGQETQYF. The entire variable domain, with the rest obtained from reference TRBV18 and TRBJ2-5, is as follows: NAGVMQNPRHLVRRRGQEARLRCSPMKGHSHVYWYRQLPEEGLKFMVYLQKENIIDESGMPKERFSAEFPKEGPSILRIQQVVRGDSAAYFCAGSRRGGQETQYFGPGTRLLVL.

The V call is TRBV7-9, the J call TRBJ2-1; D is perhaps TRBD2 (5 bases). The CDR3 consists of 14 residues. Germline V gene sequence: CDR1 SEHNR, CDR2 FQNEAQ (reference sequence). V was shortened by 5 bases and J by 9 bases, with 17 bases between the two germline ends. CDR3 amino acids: CASSPWGEGSEQFF. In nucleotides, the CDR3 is TGTGCCAGCAGCCCTTGGGGAGAAGGGAGTGAGCAGTTCTTC.

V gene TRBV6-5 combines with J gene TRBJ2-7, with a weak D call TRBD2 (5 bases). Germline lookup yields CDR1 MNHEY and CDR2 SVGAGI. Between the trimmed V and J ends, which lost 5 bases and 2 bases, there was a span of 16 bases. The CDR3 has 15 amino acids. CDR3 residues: CASSPLGVLTYEQYF. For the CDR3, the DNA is TGTGCCAGCAGTCCCCTCGGGGTCCTTACCTACGAGCAGTACTTC.

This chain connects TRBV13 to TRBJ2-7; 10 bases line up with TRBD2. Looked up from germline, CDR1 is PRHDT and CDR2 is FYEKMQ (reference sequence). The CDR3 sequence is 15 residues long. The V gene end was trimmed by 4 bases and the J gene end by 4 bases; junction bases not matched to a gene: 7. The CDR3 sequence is CASSSPSGSRYEQYF. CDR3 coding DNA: TGTGCCAGCAGCTCCCCTAGCGGGAGCCGATACGAGCAGTACTTC. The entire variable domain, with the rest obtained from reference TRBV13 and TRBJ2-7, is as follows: AAGVIQSPRHLIKEKRETATLKCYPIPRHDTVYWYQQGPGQDPQFLISFYEKMQSDKGSIPDRFSAQQFSDYHSELNMSSLELGDSALYFCASSSPSGSRYEQYFGPGTRLTVT.

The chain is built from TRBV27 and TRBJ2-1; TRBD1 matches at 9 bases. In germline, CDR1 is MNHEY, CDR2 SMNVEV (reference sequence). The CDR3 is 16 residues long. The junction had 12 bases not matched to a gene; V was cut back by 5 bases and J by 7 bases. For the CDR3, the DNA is TGTGCCAGCAGTGATTTAGGGACAGGGATTTGGAATGAGCAGTTCTTC. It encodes CASSDLGTGIWNEQFF.

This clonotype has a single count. CDR3 amino acids: CASSQDRLYNSPLHF. The CDR3 DNA is TGTGCCAGCAGCCAGGACAGACTTTATAATTCACCCCTCCACTTT. This chain joins TRBV3-1 and TRBJ1-6; possible D gene TRBD1, 6 bases. Looked up from germline, CDR1 is LGHDT and CDR2 is YNNKEL (reference sequence). CDR3 length: 15 amino acids. V lost 3 bases and J 4 bases, leaving 10 bases between the germline ends.

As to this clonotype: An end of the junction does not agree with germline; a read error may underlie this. The CDR3 DNA reads as TGTGTCAGCAGCTTTGCGGCAGGGGGCACTGAAGCTTTCTTT. This sequence encodes CVSSFAAGGTEAFF. The chain carries TRBV5-5 and TRBJ1-1; 7 nucleotides match TRBD1. Germline loops: CDR1 SGHKS, CDR2 YYEKEE (reference sequence). This CDR3 is 14 amino acids long.

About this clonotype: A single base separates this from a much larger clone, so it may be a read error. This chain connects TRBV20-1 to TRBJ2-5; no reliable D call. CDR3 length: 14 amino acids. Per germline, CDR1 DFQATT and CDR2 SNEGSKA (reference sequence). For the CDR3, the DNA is TGCAGGGCTAGAGTCAAACGGGTTCAAGAGACCCAGTACTTC. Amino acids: CRARVKRVQETQYF.

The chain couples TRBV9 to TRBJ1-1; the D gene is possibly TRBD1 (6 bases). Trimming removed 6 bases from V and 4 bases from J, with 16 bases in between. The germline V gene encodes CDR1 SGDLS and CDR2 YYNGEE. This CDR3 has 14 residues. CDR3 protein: CASTKGDTRTEAFF. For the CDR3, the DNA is TGTGCCAGCACCAAAGGGGACACCCGCACTGAAGCTTTCTTT. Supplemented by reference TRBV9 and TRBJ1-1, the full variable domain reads DSGVTQTPKHLITATGQRVTLRCSPRSGDLSVYWYQQSLDQGLQFLIQYYNGEERAKGNILERFSAQQFPDLHSELNLSSLELGDSALYFCASTKGDTRTEAFFGQGTRLTVV.

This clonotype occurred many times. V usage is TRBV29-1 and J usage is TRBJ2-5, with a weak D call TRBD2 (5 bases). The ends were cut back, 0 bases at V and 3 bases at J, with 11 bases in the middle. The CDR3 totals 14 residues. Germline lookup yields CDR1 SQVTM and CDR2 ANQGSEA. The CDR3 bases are TGCAGCGTTGAAGATCTTCGGGGAGAAGAGACCCAGTACTTC. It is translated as CSVEDLRGEETQYF.

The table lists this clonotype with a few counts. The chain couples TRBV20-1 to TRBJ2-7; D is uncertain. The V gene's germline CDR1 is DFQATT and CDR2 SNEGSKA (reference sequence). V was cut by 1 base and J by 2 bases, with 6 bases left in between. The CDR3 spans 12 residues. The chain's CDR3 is CSARVSTYEQYF. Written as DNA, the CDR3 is TGCAGTGCTAGAGTTTCGACCTACGAGCAGTACTTC.

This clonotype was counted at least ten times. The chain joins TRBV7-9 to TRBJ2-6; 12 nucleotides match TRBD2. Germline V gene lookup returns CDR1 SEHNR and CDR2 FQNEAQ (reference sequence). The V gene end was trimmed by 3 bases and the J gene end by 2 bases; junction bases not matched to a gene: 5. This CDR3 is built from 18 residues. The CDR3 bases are TGTGCCAGCAGCTTCCCTAGCGGGAGGGCAGCTGGGGCCAACGTCCTGACTTTC. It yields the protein CASSFPSGRAAGANVLTF.

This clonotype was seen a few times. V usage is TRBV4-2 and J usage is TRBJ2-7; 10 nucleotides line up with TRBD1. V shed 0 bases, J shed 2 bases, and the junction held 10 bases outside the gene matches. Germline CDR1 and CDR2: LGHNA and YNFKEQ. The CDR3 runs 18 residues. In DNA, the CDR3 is TGTGCCAGCAGCCAAGAGAGCGGTTATGGGACAGGGGCCTACGAGCAGTACTTC. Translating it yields CASSQESGYGTGAYEQYF.

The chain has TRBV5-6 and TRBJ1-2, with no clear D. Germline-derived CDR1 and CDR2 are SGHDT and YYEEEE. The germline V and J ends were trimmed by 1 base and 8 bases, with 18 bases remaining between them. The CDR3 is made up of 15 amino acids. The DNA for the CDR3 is TGTGCCAGCAGCTTGAGGGAGACGAATGGGAGAGGCTACACCTTC. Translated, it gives CASSLRETNGRGYTF.

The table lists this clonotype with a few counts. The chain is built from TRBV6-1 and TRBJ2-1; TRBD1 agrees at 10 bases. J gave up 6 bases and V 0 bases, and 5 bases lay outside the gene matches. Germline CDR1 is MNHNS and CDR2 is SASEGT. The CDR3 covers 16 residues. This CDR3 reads CASSEAGQGSGNEQFF. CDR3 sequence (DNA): TGTGCCAGCAGTGAAGCGGGACAGGGGTCTGGCAATGAGCAGTTCTTC.

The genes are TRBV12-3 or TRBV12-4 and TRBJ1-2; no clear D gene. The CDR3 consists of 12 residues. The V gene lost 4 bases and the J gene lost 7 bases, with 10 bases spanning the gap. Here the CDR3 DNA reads TGTGCCAGCAGTTGGACGGCAGTTGGCTACACCTTC. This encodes CASSWTAVGYTF.

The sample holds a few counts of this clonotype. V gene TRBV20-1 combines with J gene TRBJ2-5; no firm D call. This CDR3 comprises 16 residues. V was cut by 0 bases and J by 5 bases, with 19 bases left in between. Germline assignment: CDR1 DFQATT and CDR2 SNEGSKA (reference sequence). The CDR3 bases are TGCAGTGCTAGAGATCAATATCCCTCTGAAGGGGAGACCCAGTACTTC. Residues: CSARDQYPSEGETQYF.